Listed below are T cell receptor beta chains from one sample, sequenced in a study of beta chain features in type 1 diabetes. Some clones are missing from TCRdb's copy, which holds only in-frame ones; the method was immunoSEQ multiplex PCR. The sample has about 640,000 clones, about an eighth seen once. Sequencing input: naive CD4+ T cells from blood. These receptors were taken from a young man with type 1 diabetes. The CDR3 runs from the conserved cysteine through the conserved F or W. The D gene is left open where the match is weak. Clone size is shown for a subset of rows, as once, few, many or a class of expanded clone.

TGCGCCAGCAGCATGGACAGGGGAGTAGGAGATGAAAAACTGTTTTTT	CASSMDRGVGDEKLFF	TRBJ1-4	few	TRBD1	TRBV5-1
TGTGCCAGCAGTTTAGGCACGGACGGCTCCTACGAGCAGTACTTC	CASSLGTDGSYEQYF	TRBJ2-7	NA	NA	TRBV28
TGTGCCAGCAGTGAATATAGAGGGCGGGCAGAGACCCAGTACTTC	CASSEYRGRAETQYF	TRBJ2-5	NA	NA	TRBV25-1
TGCAGCGTTGACACAGGGGCTAACTATGGCTACACCTTC	CSVDTGANYGYTF	TRBJ1-2	few	TRBD1	TRBV29-1
TGTGCCAGCAGCGCCGGGACAGGGGATTCACCCCTCCACTTT	CASSAGTGDSPLHF	TRBJ1-6	NA	TRBD1	TRBV9
TGCGCCAGCAGCCAAGAAACAGGGATCGGGGAGCTGTTTTTT	CASSQETGIGELFF	TRBJ2-2	few	NA	TRBV4-3
TGTGCCAGTACACAGGCGAGCTCCTACAATGAGCAGTTCTTC	CASTQASSYNEQFF	TRBJ2-1	few	NA	TRBV11-3
TGTGCCATCAGTGAGTCGAATTGGAGCTCTGGGGCCAACGTCCTGACTTTC	CAISESNWSSGANVLTF	TRBJ2-6	few	NA	TRBV10-3
TGTGCCAGCAGCAAAAATCAAGAGGAAATAGCAGGCTACGAGCAGTACTTC	CASSKNQEEIAGYEQYF	TRBJ2-7	NA	NA	TRBV7-8
TGCGCCAGCAGCTCTACAGGGGACTATGGCTACACCTTC	CASSSTGDYGYTF	TRBJ1-2	NA	TRBD1	TRBV5-1
TGTGCCAGTAGTATTCGGGGGGACACTGAAGCTTTCTTT	CASSIRGDTEAFF	TRBJ1-1	few	NA	TRBV19
TGTGCCTGGACCGCCCAGACAGGGTCTTCACCCCTCCACTTT	CAWTAQTGSSPLHF	TRBJ1-6	NA	TRBD1	TRBV30
TGCAGCGTTAGTGGCCAGTCTGGAAACACCATATATTTT	CSVSGQSGNTIYF	TRBJ1-3	NA	NA	TRBV29-1
TGTGCCAGCAGCTCTGCAGGGGGACCCACTGAAGCTTTCTTT	CASSSAGGPTEAFF	TRBJ1-1	NA	TRBD1	TRBV5-4
TGTGCCTCCACCAGGTCTAGCACAGATACGCAGTATTTT	CASTRSSTDTQYF	TRBJ2-3	NA	NA	TRBV30
TGCGCCAGCAGCTCCCGGACGAGCACAGATACGCAGTATTTT	CASSSRTSTDTQYF	TRBJ2-3	NA	NA	TRBV5-1
TGTGCCAGCAGTCGGGGGATAGCGGTTCTCTCCTACGAGCAGTACTTC	CASSRGIAVLSYEQYF	TRBJ2-7	NA	NA	TRBV2
TGTGCCAGCAGTTACTCGAGGGATTCGGGGGGCATTCAGTACTTC	CASSYSRDSGGIQYF	TRBJ2-4	NA	TRBD2	TRBV6-5
TGTGCCAGCAGCTTGGCGGGACTCCCGGGCACCGGGGAGCTGTTTTTT	CASSLAGLPGTGELFF	TRBJ2-2	few	NA	TRBV9
TGTGCCAGCTCCCGGGGGACATCCGATGAAGCTTTCTTT	CASSRGTSDEAFF	TRBJ1-1	NA	NA	TRBV18
TGTGCCATCGGACAGGGGGCAGAGGAGACCCAGTACTTC	CAIGQGAEETQYF	TRBJ2-5	NA	TRBD1	TRBV10-3
TGTGCCAGCAGTTACGGGACTCCTTCATCGGTGCCGGTCACCTTC	CASSYGTPSSVPVTF	TRBJ1-2	few	NA	TRBV6-5
TGTGCCAGCAGAAGGGGATACAATGAGCAGTTCTTC	CASRRGYNEQFF	TRBJ2-1	NA	NA	TRBV28
TGTGCCAGCAGCTTGTGGGGGCAGCCCCAGCATTTT	CASSLWGQPQHF	TRBJ1-5	few	NA	TRBV5-4
TGTGCCAGCAGCCTTTGGACAGACGAAAAACTGTTTTTT	CASSLWTDEKLFF	TRBJ1-4	NA	NA	TRBV5-4
TGCGCCAGCAGCTTGGGCGGAGACGAAGCTTTCTTT	CASSLGGDEAFF	TRBJ1-1	few	NA	TRBV5-1
TGTGCCAGCAGTCAACCACAGGGACAGGGGGGATCTGAGCCCCAGCATTTT	CASSQPQGQGGSEPQHF	TRBJ1-5	NA	TRBD1	TRBV28
TGCAGCGTTGGGGACCACCGGGAGACCCAGTACTTC	CSVGDHRETQYF	TRBJ2-5	NA	NA	TRBV29-1
TGTGCCAGCAGCTTAATGGTATCACCCCTCCACTTT	CASSLMVSPLHF	TRBJ1-6	NA	NA	TRBV7-2
TGTGCCAGCAGCCCCCGCGTACTAGCGGGGAGCTACGAGCAGTACTTC	CASSPRVLAGSYEQYF	TRBJ2-7	NA	TRBD2	TRBV7-2
TGTGCCAGCAGCTCACTGACAGGGACCCTAGCCAAAAACATTCAGTACTTC	CASSSLTGTLAKNIQYF	TRBJ2-4	NA	TRBD1	TRBV7-2
TGTGCCAGCAGTGAGGGTTCGATGGGTGAGCAGTTCTTC	CASSEGSMGEQFF	TRBJ2-1	NA	NA	TRBV6-4
TGTGCCAGCAGCGTAACGACTAGGGGAGAGACCCAGTACTTC	CASSVTTRGETQYF	TRBJ2-5	few	NA	TRBV9
TGTGCCAGCAGTTTCCCCGGGGGGTCCTACAATGAGCAGTTCTTC	CASSFPGGSYNEQFF	TRBJ2-1	few	TRBD2	TRBV25-1
TGCAGCGTTGTCAGCCTTGGGGGCTATGGCTACACCTTC	CSVVSLGGYGYTF	TRBJ1-2	few	NA	TRBV29-1
TGTGCCAGCAGTTTGGGGACAGCCGGCGATCAGCCCCAGCATTTT	CASSLGTAGDQPQHF	TRBJ1-5	NA	TRBD1	TRBV28
TGTGCCAGCAGCTTTCAAGATACGCAGTATTTT	CASSFQDTQYF	TRBJ2-3	NA	NA	TRBV2
TGTGCCTGGACCTCTCATCCGGAAAAACTGTTTTTT	CAWTSHPEKLFF	TRBJ1-4	NA	NA	TRBV30
TGTGCCAGCAAGCGGGGCTCCTATAATTCACCCCTCCACTTT	CASKRGSYNSPLHF	TRBJ1-6	NA	NA	TRBV6-5
TGCGCCAGCAGCCAGGCGGGGGGGCTTCCCCAAGAGACCCAGTACTTC	CASSQAGGLPQETQYF	TRBJ2-5	few	TRBD2	TRBV4-1
TGTGCCAGCAGCTTAGGTTACGAATCCGGGGAGCTGTTTTTT	CASSLGYESGELFF	TRBJ2-2	NA	NA	TRBV7-9
TGTGCCAGCAGTGCTGGACTAATCTCTGGGGCCAACGTCCTGACTTTC	CASSAGLISGANVLTF	TRBJ2-6	NA	NA	TRBV6-1
TGCGCCAGCAGCCAAGGGGTAGGACGGCATGGCTACACCTTC	CASSQGVGRHGYTF	TRBJ1-2	NA	NA	TRBV4-3
TGTGCCAGCAGCTCGGAGACAGGGTATGGCTACACCTTC	CASSSETGYGYTF	TRBJ1-2	NA	TRBD1	TRBV7-9
TGTGCCAGCTGGACAGGGGGCGTGCAGACCCAGTACTTC	CASWTGGVQTQYF	TRBJ2-5	few	TRBD1	TRBV28